This TCR beta chain was obtained from a study of blood T cells in healthy people across ages. General study points: Among long-lived donors, naive CD4+ cells were more numerous and diversity higher than in aged donors.

Alongside a J-beta primer mix, a sample-barcoded 5' primer served in a second PCR lasting about 7 to 11 cycles. A template-switch adaptor that had 12 random nucleotides put a tag on each cDNA molecule. TCRdb redid the calling of the 5' RACE reads with MiXCR, one entry per CDR3 protein. The profile covers about 1.7 million distinct CDR3 sequences, with 28% appearing a single time and roughly 8% taken by the ten largest. Trimming pared 4 bases from V and 1 base from J, leaving 25 bases between. Germline assignment: CDR1 DFQATT and CDR2 SNEGSKA (reference sequence). The CDR3 loop spans 18 amino acids. Researchers isolated at least 7 million PBMCs per sample. This clonotype was observed at least ten times. Its specificity is unknown.

This receptor was taken from a woman in her twenties or thirties in good health. The rearrangement joins TRBV20-1 to TRBJ2-5; D could derive from TRBD1 or TRBD2 (6 bases each). Source material: blood. Here the CDR3 DNA reads TGCAGTGCTAAATCCTCTCTGGGGGCGGAGGGAACCCAAGAGACCCAGTACTTC. This sequence encodes CSAKSSLGAEGTQETQYF.